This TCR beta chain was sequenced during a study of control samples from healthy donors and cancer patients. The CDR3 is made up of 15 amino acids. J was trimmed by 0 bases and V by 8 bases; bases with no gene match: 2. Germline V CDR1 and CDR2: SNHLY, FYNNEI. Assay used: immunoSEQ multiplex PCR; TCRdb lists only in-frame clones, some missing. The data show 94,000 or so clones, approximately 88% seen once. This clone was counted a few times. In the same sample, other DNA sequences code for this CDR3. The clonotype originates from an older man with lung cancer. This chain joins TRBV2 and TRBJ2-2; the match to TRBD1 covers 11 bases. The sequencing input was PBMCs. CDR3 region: CASRDRGTNTGELFF. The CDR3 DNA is TGTGCCAGCCGGGACAGGGGGACGAACACCGGGGAGCTGTTTTTT.